These 31 T cell receptor beta chains originate from one sample sequenced in a study of T cell responses to AZD1222 COVID-19 vaccine. Sequencing was performed with immunoSEQ multiplex PCR; in TCRdb, only in-frame clones are kept and a portion is missing. Among about 150,000 clones listed, 86% were seen once. The sample consisted of peripheral blood, taken 28 days after the second AZD1222 dose. These receptors originate from an adult who received the AZD1222 COVID-19 vaccine.

The chain has TRBV12-2 and TRBJ2-7; whether TRBD1, the table's D call, matches the DNA was not checked. TRBV12-2 is labeled a pseudogene. The CDR3 has 17 amino acids. The CDR3 here is CASRPGQSGHPGYEQYF. CDR3 coding DNA: TGTGCAAGTCGCCCGGGACAGAGCGGCCATCCGGGCTACGAGCAGTACTTC.

This clone has a single count. This chain joins TRBV23-1 and TRBJ1-1; weak D call: TRBD1 (5 bases). TRBV23-1 is designated an ORF whose function remains uncertain. This CDR3 has 14 amino acids. Trimming left V 7 bases short and J 5 bases short, with 17 bases between. The CDR3 region has the DNA TGCGCCAGCACAGACCGGGATGAGGGGACTGAAGCTTTCTTT. Amino acids: CASTDRDEGTEAFF.

The rearrangement links TRBV3-1 (or the pseudogene TRBV3-2) to TRBJ1-2; no reliable D call. The germline CDR1 and CDR2 sequences are LGHDT and YNNKEL (reference sequence). V was clipped by 2 bases and J by 8 bases, with 18 bases between them. The CDR3 runs 15 residues. CDR3: CASSQTRYNVAGYTF. The CDR3 DNA is TGTGCCAGCAGCCAAACCAGGTATAATGTAGCCGGCTACACCTTC.

The V gene is TRBV18, the J gene TRBJ1-3; 7 bases are a match to TRBD1. The V gene's germline CDR1 is KGHSH and CDR2 LQKENI. There are 17 residues in the CDR3. After removal of 0 bases from V and 0 bases from J, the junction contained 5 bases not matched to a gene. For the CDR3, the DNA is TGTGCCAGCTCACCACCGGTGGGACAGTACTCTGGAAACACCATATATTTT. Amino acid sequence: CASSPPVGQYSGNTIYF.

In this sample, this clone turned up a few times. V and J are TRBV12-5 and TRBJ2-7, with 8 bases matching TRBD1. Germline-derived CDR1 and CDR2 are LGHNT and FRNRAP. V trimming: 0 bases; J trimming: 3 bases; junction bases outside the gene matches: 7. The CDR3 has 16 amino acids. DNA of the CDR3: TGTGCTAGTGGTTTGGTAACGGGACAGGTGTTCTACGAGCAGTACTTC. Residues: CASGLVTGQVFYEQYF. Looking up the rest from reference TRBV12-5 and TRBJ2-7 gives the full variable domain: DARVTQTPRHKVTEMGQEVTMRCQPILGHNTVFWYRQTMMQGLELLAYFRNRAPLDDSGMPKDRFSAEMPDATLATLKIQPSEPRDSAVYFCASGLVTGQVFYEQYFGPGTRLTVT.

Note on this clone: Other DNA sequences in the sample encode the same CDR3. The chain is built from TRBV7-9 and TRBJ1-1; no firm D call. CDR3 length equals 14 residues. In germline, CDR1 is SEHNR, CDR2 FQNEAQ (reference sequence). Trimming cost V 2 bases and J 3 bases, with 10 bases left between them. CDR3 residues: CASSLPGGDTEAFF. In DNA, the CDR3 is TGTGCCAGCAGCTTACCTGGCGGGGACACTGAAGCTTTCTTT.

Concerning this clone itself: The sample has other DNA sequences that encode this CDR3 too. V is TRBV19 and J is TRBJ2-3; the match to TRBD2 covers 9 bases. V lost 3 bases, J lost 3 bases, and 4 bases stayed unmatched. The CDR3 runs 15 residues. Germline assignment: CDR1 LNHDA and CDR2 SQIVND (reference sequence). The CDR3 reads CASSILAGGTDTQYF. CDR3 bases: TGTGCCAGTAGTATTCTGGCGGGGGGGACAGATACGCAGTATTTT. Using reference TRBV19 and TRBJ2-3 for the parts outside the CDR3, the full variable domain is DGGITQSPKYLFRKEGQNVTLSCEQNLNHDAMYWYRQDPGQGLRLIYYSQIVNDFQKGDIAEGYSVSREKKESFPLTVTSAQKNPTAFYLCASSILAGGTDTQYFGPGTRLTVL.

The chain links TRBV11-3 to TRBJ2-3; 7 nucleotides line up with TRBD2. The germline V gene encodes CDR1 SGHNT and CDR2 YENEEA. V was clipped by 5 bases and J by 2 bases; unmatched bases: 4. CDR3 length: 14 amino acids. The CDR3 is CASSLGGYTDTQYF. DNA for the CDR3: TGTGCCAGCAGCCTGGGAGGGTACACAGATACGCAGTATTTT. Full variable domain (rest looked up from reference TRBV11-3 and TRBJ2-3): EAGVVQSPRYKIIEKKQPVAFWCNPISGHNTLYWYLQNLGQGPELLIRYENEEAVDDSQLPKDRFSAERLKGVDSTLKIQPAELGDSAVYLCASSLGGYTDTQYFGPGTRLTVL.

The chain joins TRBV7-2 to TRBJ2-7, with a possible D match to TRBD2 (5 bases). Trimming stripped 3 bases from V and 0 bases from J, with 9 bases between. From germline, CDR1 is SGHTA and CDR2 FQGNSA. The CDR3 sequence is 14 residues long. CDR3 sequence (DNA): TGTGCCAGCAGCTTCCGAGCGGTCTCCTACGAGCAGTACTTC. Translated: CASSFRAVSYEQYF.

The chain's CDR3 is CASSPGTGSYTGELFF. The CDR3 region has the DNA TGTGCCAGCAGCCCCGGGACAGGGTCGTACACCGGGGAGCTGTTTTTT. V gene TRBV5-4 combines with J gene TRBJ2-2, with TRBD1 matching 9 bases. Germline V gene lookup returns CDR1 SGHNT and CDR2 YYREEE (reference sequence). J was trimmed by 3 bases and V by 4 bases; bases with no gene match: 7. The CDR3 has 16 residues.

The chain couples TRBV9 to TRBJ2-4; 9 bases are a match to TRBD2. CDR1 and CDR2 from the germline V gene are SGDLS and YYNGEE. After removal of 4 bases from V and 7 bases from J, the junction contained 6 bases not matched to a gene. The CDR3 has 14 amino acids. The CDR3 loop reads CASSPVAGVNIQYF. Written as DNA, the CDR3 is TGTGCCAGCAGCCCAGTAGCGGGAGTGAACATTCAGTACTTC. Combining the CDR3 with reference TRBV9 and TRBJ2-4 gives the whole variable domain DSGVTQTPKHLITATGQRVTLRCSPRSGDLSVYWYQQSLDQGLQFLIQYYNGEERAKGNILERFSAQQFPDLHSELNLSSLELGDSALYFCASSPVAGVNIQYFGAGTRLSVL.

This rearrangement joins TRBV6-5 to TRBJ1-3; TRBD1 is a possible D gene (6 bases). The germline V gene has CDR1 MNHEY and CDR2 SVGAGI. V gave up 6 bases and J gave up 0 bases, with 9 bases separating them. This CDR3 spans 14 amino acids. The CDR3 is CASSRDISGNTIYF. Here the CDR3 DNA reads TGTGCCAGCAGCCGGGACATCTCTGGAAACACCATATATTTT.

CDR3 sequence: CASSLKEGYNSPLHF. The CDR3 DNA sequence: TGTGCCAGCAGCTTAAAGGAGGGCTATAATTCACCCCTCCACTTT. The gene calls are TRBV7-6 and TRBJ1-6; no clear D. The CDR3 totals 15 residues. Germline assignment: CDR1 SGHVS and CDR2 FNYEAQ. V dropped 2 bases and J dropped 3 bases, with 8 bases sitting between them.

This chain joins TRBV30 and TRBJ1-1; D gene ambiguous. Germline-derived CDR1 and CDR2 are GTSNPN and SVGIG (reference sequence). This CDR3 contains 14 residues. V lost 4 bases and J 1 base, leaving 13 bases between the germline ends. The CDR3 sequence is CAWTTTRRNTEAFF. The CDR3 bases are TGTGCCTGGACGACGACTCGACGGAACACTGAAGCTTTCTTT.

The CDR3 region is CASGHYGYTF. The DNA for the CDR3 is TGTGCCAGCGGCCACTATGGCTACACCTTC. This chain links TRBV28 with TRBJ1-2; no definite D call. The germline CDR1 and CDR2 sequences are MDHEN and SYDVKM. The CDR3 is 10 amino acids. The V end lost 8 bases, the J end lost 3 bases, and 4 bases lay between the germline ends.

This sequence joins TRBV28 and TRBJ2-7; 8 bases map to TRBD1. Germline CDR1 MDHEN, CDR2 SYDVKM. V gave up 5 bases and J gave up 3 bases; unmatched junction bases: 3. This CDR3 is 13 amino acids long. CDR3 bases: TGTGCCAGCAGTACTGGACAGGGCTACGAGCAGTACTTC. Amino acid sequence: CASSTGQGYEQYF.

This chain joins TRBV23-1 and TRBJ1-5, with D maybe TRBD1 (6 bases). TRBV23-1 is identified as an open reading frame with a role that is uncertain. Trimming took off 7 bases at V and 3 bases at J, with 22 bases between the two ends. The CDR3 sequence is 17 residues long. The CDR3 nucleotides read TGCGCCAGCACCACCAGTAGGACAGCTCGGAACAATCAGCCCCAGCATTTT. It yields the protein CASTTSRTARNNQPQHF.

This chain uses TRBV5-1 with TRBJ2-1; unclear D gene. V was shortened by 0 bases and J by 8 bases, with 12 bases between the two germline ends. This CDR3 comprises 14 residues. Per the germline V gene, CDR1 is SGHRS and CDR2 is YFSETQ. CDR3 in amino acids: CASSLVAGVYEQFF. In DNA form, the CDR3 reads TGCGCCAGCAGCTTGGTGGCAGGTGTTTATGAGCAGTTCTTC.

In this sample, this clone turned up once. At one end the junction does not follow the germline gene, possibly because of a read error. The chain joins TRBV6-6 to TRBJ2-7, with D hard to call. This CDR3 has 12 amino acids. Germline lookup yields CDR1 MNHNY and CDR2 SVGAGI (reference sequence). The CDR3 DNA follows: TGTGTCAGCAGTTACGGTGCCTACGAGCAGTACTTC. It is translated as CVSSYGAYEQYF.

V usage is TRBV9 and J usage is TRBJ1-5; D might be TRBD1 (6 bases). V lost 3 bases, J lost 7 bases, and 17 bases lay in between. Germline V lookup: CDR1 SGDLS, CDR2 YYNGEE. This CDR3 region has 15 residues. The CDR3 DNA is TGTGCCAGCAGCGGCCACAGGGCTGATGGACAGCCCCAGCATTTT. Its translation: CASSGHRADGQPQHF.

This clone was observed a handful of times. The rearrangement links TRBV28 to TRBJ1-4; D is unclear. V was pared by 4 bases and J by 0 bases, with 12 bases between. The CDR3 consists of 16 residues. The germline V gene has CDR1 MDHEN and CDR2 SYDVKM. The CDR3, as DNA: TGTGCCAGCAGTTCCTGGAGACACGCAACTAATGAAAAACTGTTTTTT. This sequence encodes CASSSWRHATNEKLFF. Full variable domain (rest looked up from reference TRBV28 and TRBJ1-4): DVKVTQSSRYLVKRTGEKVFLECVQDMDHENMFWYRQDPGLGLRLIYFSYDVKMKEKGDIPEGYSVSREKKERFSLILESASTNQTSMYLCASSSWRHATNEKLFFGSGTQLSVL.

To note about this clone: Additional DNA sequences in this sample encode the identical CDR3. The chain uses TRBV18 and TRBJ1-1; no clear D gene. The CDR3 consists of 13 residues. Germline CDR1 is KGHSH and CDR2 is LQKENI. Trimming shortened V by 3 bases and J by 1 base, and 6 bases separated the two germline ends. The CDR3, as DNA: TGTGCCAGCTCACCCCCCCAGAACACTGAAGCTTTCTTT. This gives the protein CASSPPQNTEAFF.

The chain combines TRBV28 with TRBJ1-2; D possibly corresponds to TRBD1 (5 bases). V dropped 6 bases and J dropped 4 bases, with 9 bases sitting between them. Looked up from germline, CDR1 is MDHEN and CDR2 is SYDVKM. CDR3 length: 12 amino acids. The DNA for the CDR3 is TGTGCCAGCAGGGGGCCCCGCTATGGCTACACCTTC. Amino acid sequence: CASRGPRYGYTF.

A single count supports this clone. This chain connects TRBV10-3 to TRBJ2-1; no clear D. The CDR3 is 15 residues long. Per the germline V gene, CDR1 is ENHRY and CDR2 is SYGVKD. Deletions cut 0 bases from V and 2 bases from J, with 8 bases between. The CDR3 loop reads CAISESAGTYNEQFF. Written as DNA, the CDR3 is TGTGCCATCAGTGAGTCCGCAGGTACCTACAATGAGCAGTTCTTC.

The chain couples TRBV7-2 to TRBJ2-4, with 8 bases lining up with TRBD2. CDR1 and CDR2 from the germline V gene are SGHTA and FQGNSA. The CDR3 spans 17 residues. V was clipped by 2 bases and J by 2 bases; unmatched bases: 8. CDR3 DNA: TGTGCCAGCAGCTTATTTACTAGCGGTCTAACCAAAAACATTCAGTACTTC. This encodes CASSLFTSGLTKNIQYF.

V gene TRBV6-5 combines with J gene TRBJ1-5; D call uncertain. CDR3 length: 15 amino acids. V was clipped by 6 bases and J by 0 bases, with 12 bases between them. CDR1 is MNHEY and CDR2 is SVGAGI in the germline V gene. CDR3 in DNA: TGTGCCAGCAGCTATCGATTTTATAGCAATCAGCCCCAGCATTTT. Translation gives CASSYRFYSNQPQHF.

V usage is TRBV24-1 and J usage is TRBJ1-5; D not certain. Trimming shortened V by 6 bases and J by 2 bases, and 25 bases separated the two germline ends. CDR3 size: 19 residues. Germline values: CDR1 KGHDR, CDR2 SFDVKD. DNA for the CDR3: TGTGCCACCAGTCCCTCCTTCCGTGACGGCGGTAAGGGCAATCAGCCCCAGCATTTT. Its protein product is CATSPSFRDGGKGNQPQHF.

The chain recombines TRBV18 with TRBJ2-5, with TRBD1 identical over 7 bases. Germline-derived CDR1 and CDR2 are KGHSH and LQKENI. With 0 bases clipped from V and 3 bases from J, the junction kept 19 bases outside the gene matches. The CDR3 has 20 amino acids. CDR3 in DNA: TGTGCCAGCTCACCACCCCTATCGGTGTTGACAGGGAGAAGTGAAGAGACCCAGTACTTC. Residues: CASSPPLSVLTGRSEETQYF.

This chain uses TRBV28 with TRBJ1-2; D remains unclear. The CDR3 contains 12 residues. From germline, CDR1 is MDHEN and CDR2 SYDVKM. Trimming removed 4 bases at V and 3 bases at J, with 6 bases between. The CDR3 sequence: CASSSEDYGYTF. CDR3 in DNA: TGTGCCAGCAGTTCGGAGGACTATGGCTACACCTTC.

This chain uses TRBV28 with TRBJ2-4, with D perhaps TRBD1 (6 bases). This CDR3 is built from 14 residues. The ends were cut back, 6 bases at V and 5 bases at J, with 14 bases in the middle. Germline assignment: CDR1 MDHEN and CDR2 SYDVKM. The CDR3 region has the DNA TGTGCCAGCAGCCCAGTCAGGGGTGAAAACATTCAGTACTTC. This translates into CASSPVRGENIQYF.

The V gene is TRBV6-5, the J gene TRBJ2-2, with D maybe TRBD2 (6 bases). CDR1 and CDR2 from the germline V gene are MNHEY and SVGAGI. V was clipped by 2 bases and J by 7 bases, with 14 bases between them. This CDR3 has 15 amino acids. CDR3 region: CASSYGLGGGGELFF. CDR3 coding DNA: TGTGCCAGCAGTTACGGACTGGGGGGAGGCGGGGAGCTGTTTTTT.